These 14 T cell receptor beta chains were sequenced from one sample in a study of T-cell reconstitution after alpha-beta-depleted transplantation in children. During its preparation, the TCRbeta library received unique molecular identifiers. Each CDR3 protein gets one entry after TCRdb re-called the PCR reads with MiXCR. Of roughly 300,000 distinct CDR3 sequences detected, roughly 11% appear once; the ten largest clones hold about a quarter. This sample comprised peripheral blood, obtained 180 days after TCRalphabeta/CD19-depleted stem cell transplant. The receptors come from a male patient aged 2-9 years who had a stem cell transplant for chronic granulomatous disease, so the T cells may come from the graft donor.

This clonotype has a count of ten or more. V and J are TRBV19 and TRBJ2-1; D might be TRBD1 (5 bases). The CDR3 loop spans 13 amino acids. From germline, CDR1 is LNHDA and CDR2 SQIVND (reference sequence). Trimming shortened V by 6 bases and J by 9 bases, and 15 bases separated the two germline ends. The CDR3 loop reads CASRNKWQGEQFF. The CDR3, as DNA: TGTGCCAGTAGAAATAAATGGCAGGGTGAGCAGTTCTTC.

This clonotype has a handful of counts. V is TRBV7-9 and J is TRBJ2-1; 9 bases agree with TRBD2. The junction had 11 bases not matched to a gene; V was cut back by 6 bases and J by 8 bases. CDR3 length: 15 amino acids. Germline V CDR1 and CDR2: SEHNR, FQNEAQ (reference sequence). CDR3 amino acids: CASSPPGLAIDEQFF. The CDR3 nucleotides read TGTGCCAGCAGTCCTCCGGGACTAGCTATCGATGAGCAGTTCTTC.

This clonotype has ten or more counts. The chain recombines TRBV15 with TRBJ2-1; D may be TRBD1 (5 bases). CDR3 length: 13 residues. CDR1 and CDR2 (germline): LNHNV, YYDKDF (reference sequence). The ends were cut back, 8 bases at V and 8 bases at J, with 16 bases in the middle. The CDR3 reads CATGAPAFHEQFF. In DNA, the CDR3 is TGTGCCACCGGGGCGCCGGCTTTCCATGAGCAGTTCTTC. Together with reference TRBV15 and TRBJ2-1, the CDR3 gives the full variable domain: DAMVIQNPRYQVTQFGKPVTLSCSQTLNHNVMYWYQQKSSQAPKLLFHYYDKDFNNEADTPDNFQSRRPNTSFCFLDIRSPGLGDTAMYLCATGAPAFHEQFFGPGTRLTVL.

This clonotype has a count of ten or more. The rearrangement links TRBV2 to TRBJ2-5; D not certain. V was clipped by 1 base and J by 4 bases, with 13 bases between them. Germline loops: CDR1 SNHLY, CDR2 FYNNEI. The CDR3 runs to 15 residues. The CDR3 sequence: CASSEGSVGGETQYF. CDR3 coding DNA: TGTGCCAGCAGTGAAGGATCTGTGGGCGGAGAGACCCAGTACTTC.

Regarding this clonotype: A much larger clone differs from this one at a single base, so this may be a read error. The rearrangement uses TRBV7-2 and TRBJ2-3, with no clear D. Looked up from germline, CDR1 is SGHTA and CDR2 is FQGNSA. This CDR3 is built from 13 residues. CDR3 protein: CAGSLERSDTQYF. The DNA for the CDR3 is TGTGCCGGCAGCTTAGAACGGTCAGATACGCAGTATTTT.

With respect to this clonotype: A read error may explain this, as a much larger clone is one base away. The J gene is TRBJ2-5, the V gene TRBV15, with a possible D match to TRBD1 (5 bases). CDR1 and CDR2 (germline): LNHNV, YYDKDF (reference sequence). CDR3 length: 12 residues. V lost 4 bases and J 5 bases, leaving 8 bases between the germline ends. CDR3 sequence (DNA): TGTGCCACCAGCACAGGGTGTGAGACCCAGTACTTC. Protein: CATSTGCETQYF.

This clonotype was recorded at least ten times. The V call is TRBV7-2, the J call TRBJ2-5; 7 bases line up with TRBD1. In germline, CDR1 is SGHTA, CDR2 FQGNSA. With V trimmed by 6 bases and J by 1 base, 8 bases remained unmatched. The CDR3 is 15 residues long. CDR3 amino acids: CASRPRQGPQETQYF. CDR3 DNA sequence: TGTGCCAGCAGACCCCGACAGGGCCCCCAAGAGACCCAGTACTTC.

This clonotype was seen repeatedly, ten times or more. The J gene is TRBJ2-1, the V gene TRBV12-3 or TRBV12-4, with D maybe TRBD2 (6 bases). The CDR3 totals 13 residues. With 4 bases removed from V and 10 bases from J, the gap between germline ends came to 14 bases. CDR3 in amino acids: CASSSGDSGEQFF. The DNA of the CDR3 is TGTGCCAGCAGTTCGGGAGATAGCGGCGAGCAGTTCTTC.

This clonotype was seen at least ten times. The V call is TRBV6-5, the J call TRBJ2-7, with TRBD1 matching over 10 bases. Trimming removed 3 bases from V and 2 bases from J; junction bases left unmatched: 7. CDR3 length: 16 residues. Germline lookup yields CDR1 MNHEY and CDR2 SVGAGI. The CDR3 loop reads CASSYWSGTGAYEQYF. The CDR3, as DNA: TGTGCCAGCAGTTATTGGTCGGGGACAGGGGCCTACGAGCAGTACTTC.

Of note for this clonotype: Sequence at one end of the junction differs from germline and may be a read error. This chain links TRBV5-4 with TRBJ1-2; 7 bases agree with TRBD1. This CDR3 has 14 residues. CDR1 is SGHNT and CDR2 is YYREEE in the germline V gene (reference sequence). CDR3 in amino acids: CVSSFYRGNYGYTF. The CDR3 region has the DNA TGTGTCAGCAGCTTCTACAGGGGAAACTATGGCTACACCTTC.

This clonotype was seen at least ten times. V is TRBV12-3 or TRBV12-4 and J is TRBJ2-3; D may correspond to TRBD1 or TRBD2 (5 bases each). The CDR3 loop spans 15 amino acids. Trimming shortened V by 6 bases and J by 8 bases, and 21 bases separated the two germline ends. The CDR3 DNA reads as TGTGCCAGCAGCCCCTACGCGTCACTTGGGGGTACGCAGTATTTT. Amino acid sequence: CASSPYASLGGTQYF.

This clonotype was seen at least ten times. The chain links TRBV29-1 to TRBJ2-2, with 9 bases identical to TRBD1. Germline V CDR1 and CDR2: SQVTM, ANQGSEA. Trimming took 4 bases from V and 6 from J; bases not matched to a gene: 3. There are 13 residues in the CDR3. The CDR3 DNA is TGCAGCGTTGGGACAGGGGTCCCCGGGGAGCTGTTTTTT. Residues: CSVGTGVPGELFF.

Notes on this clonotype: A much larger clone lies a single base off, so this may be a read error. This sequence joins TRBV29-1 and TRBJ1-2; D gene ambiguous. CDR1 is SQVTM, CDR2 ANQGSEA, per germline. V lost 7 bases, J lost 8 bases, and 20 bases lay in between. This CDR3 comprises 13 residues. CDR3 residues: CSAAHILEEGYTF. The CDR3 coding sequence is TGCAGCGCCGCCCACATCTTGGAGGAGGGCTACACCTTC.

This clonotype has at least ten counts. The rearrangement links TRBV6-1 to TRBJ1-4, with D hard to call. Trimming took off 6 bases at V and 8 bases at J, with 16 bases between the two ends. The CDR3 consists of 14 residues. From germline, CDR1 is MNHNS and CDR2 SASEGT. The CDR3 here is CASSRQPNAEKLFF. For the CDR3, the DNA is TGTGCCAGCAGCCGACAACCGAATGCCGAAAAACTGTTTTTT.